Reported below is one TCR beta chain. In making diagnoses, clinical symptoms, serum thyroxine and TRAb, thyroid ultrasound and orbital computed tomography were all used. These data come from a study of T cells in Graves' hyperthyroidism and ophthalmopathy. From RNA transcripts, TCR beta CDR3 regions were amplified. Using the HTBI primer set, a first-round RT-PCR was run on the TCR CDR3. Via MiXCR, TCRdb re-called the multiplex PCR reads, giving one row per CDR3 protein. Of 95,000 to 110,000 distinct CDR3 sequences detected, roughly 50% appear once; the ten largest clones hold roughly 25%. The CDR3 is 16 residues long. V was clipped by 7 bases and J by 6 bases, with 22 bases between them.

This sequence originates from a man in his forties with Graves' hyperthyroidism. The sequenced material came from blood. The V gene is TRBV12-3 or TRBV12-4, the J gene TRBJ2-1; D remains unclear. CDR3 DNA sequence: TGTGCCAGCAAATCGACACCGGCTAGTTGGGGCAATGAGCAGTTCTTC. Translation: CASKSTPASWGNEQFF.